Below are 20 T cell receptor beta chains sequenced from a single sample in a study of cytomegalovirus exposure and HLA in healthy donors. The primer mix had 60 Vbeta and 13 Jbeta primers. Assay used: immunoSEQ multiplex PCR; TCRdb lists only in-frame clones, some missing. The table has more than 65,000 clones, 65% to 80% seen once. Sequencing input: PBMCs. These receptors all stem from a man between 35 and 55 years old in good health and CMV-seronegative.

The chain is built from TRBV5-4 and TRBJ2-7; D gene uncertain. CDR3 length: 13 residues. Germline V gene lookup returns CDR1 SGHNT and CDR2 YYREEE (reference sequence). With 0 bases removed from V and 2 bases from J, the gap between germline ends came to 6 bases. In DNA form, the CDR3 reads TGTGCCAGCAGCTTGGAATCCGCCTACGAGCAGTACTTC. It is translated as CASSLESAYEQYF.

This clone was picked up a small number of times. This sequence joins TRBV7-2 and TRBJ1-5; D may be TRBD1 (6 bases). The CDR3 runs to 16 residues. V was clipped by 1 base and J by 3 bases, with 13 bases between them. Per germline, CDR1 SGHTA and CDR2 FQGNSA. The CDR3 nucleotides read TGTGCCAGCAGCTTAGAGGGAGGGGGAGACAATCAGCCCCAGCATTTT. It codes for CASSLEGGGDNQPQHF.

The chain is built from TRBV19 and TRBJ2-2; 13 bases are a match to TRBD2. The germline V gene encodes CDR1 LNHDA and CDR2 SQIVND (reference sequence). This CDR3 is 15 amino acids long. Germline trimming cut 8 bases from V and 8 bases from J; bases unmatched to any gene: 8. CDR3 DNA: TGTGCCAGTGTGACTAGCGGGGGGCTTCGAGGGGAGCTGTTTTTT. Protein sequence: CASVTSGGLRGELFF.

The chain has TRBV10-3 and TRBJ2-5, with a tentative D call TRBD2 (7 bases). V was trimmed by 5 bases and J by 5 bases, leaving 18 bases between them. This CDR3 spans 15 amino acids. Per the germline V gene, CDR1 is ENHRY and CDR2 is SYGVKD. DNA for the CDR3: TGTGCCATCAGTCACCCGGGGGGCCCTTTGGAGACCCAGTACTTC. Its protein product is CAISHPGGPLETQYF.

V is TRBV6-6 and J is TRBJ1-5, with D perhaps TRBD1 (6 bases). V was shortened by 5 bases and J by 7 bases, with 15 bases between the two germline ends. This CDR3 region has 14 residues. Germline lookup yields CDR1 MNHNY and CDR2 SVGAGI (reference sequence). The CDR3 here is CASSRQVPPQPQHF. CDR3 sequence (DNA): TGTGCCAGCAGTAGACAGGTGCCACCACAGCCCCAGCATTTT.

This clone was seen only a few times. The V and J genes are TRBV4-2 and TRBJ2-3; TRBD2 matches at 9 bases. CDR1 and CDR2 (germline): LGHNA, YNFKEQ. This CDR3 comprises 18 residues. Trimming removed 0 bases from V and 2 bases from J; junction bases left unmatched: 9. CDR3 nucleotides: TGTGCCAGCAGCCAAGATGGAAGTAGCGGGGGATTCACAGATACGCAGTATTTT. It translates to CASSQDGSSGGFTDTQYF.

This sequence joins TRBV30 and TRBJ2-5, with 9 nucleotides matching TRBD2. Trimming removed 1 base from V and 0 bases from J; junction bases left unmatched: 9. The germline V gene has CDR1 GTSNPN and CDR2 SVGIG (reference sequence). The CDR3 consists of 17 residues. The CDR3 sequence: CAWSEVAGASYQETQYF. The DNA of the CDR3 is TGTGCCTGGAGTGAAGTAGCGGGGGCCTCTTACCAAGAGACCCAGTACTTC.

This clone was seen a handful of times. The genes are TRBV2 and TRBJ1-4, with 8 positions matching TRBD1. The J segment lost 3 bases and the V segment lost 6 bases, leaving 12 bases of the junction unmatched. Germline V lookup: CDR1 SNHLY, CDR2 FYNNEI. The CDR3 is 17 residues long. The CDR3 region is CASRLPDRAGANEKLFF. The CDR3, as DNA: TGTGCCAGCAGACTCCCGGACAGGGCGGGGGCTAATGAAAAACTGTTTTTT.

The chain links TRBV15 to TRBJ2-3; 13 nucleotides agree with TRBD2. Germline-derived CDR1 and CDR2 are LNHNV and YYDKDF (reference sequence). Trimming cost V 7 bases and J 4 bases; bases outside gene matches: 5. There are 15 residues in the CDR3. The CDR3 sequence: CATKTSGGVSDTQYF. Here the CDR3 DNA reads TGTGCCACCAAAACTAGCGGGGGGGTGTCAGATACGCAGTATTTT.

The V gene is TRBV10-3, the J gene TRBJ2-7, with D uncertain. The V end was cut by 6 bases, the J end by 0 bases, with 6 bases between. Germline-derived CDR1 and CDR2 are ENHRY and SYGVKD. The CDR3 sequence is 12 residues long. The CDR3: CAIRDSSYEQYF. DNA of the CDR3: TGTGCCATCAGAGACTCCTCCTACGAGCAGTACTTC.

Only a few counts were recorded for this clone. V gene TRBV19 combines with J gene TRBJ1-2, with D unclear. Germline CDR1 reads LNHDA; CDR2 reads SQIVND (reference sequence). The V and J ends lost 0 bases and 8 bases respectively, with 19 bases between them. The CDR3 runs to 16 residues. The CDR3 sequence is CASSIDGTAGGRGYTF. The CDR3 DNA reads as TGTGCCAGTAGTATAGATGGCACCGCGGGAGGGAGAGGCTACACCTTC.

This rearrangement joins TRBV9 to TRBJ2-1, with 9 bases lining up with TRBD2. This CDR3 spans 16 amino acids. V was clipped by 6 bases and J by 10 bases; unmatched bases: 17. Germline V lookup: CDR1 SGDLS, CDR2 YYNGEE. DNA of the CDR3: TGTGCCAGCATGAAGGGTGTAGCGGGGGCTCTCGGGGAGCAGTTCTTC. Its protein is CASMKGVAGALGEQFF. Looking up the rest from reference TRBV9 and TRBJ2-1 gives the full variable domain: DSGVTQTPKHLITATGQRVTLRCSPRSGDLSVYWYQQSLDQGLQFLIQYYNGEERAKGNILERFSAQQFPDLHSELNLSSLELGDSALYFCASMKGVAGALGEQFFGPGTRLTVL.

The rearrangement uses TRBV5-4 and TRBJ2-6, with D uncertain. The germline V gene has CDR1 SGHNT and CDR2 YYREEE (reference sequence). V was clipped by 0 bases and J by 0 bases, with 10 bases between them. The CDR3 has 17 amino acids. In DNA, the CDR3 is TGTGCCAGCAGCTTGGTATGGCAAAACTCTGGGGCCAACGTCCTGACTTTC. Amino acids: CASSLVWQNSGANVLTF.

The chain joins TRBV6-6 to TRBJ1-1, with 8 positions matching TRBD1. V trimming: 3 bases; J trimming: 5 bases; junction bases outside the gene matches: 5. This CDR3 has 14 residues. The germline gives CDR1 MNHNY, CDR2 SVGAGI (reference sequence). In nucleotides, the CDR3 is TGTGCCAGCAGTTATGATCGGGACAGGACTGAAGCTTTCTTT. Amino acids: CASSYDRDRTEAFF.

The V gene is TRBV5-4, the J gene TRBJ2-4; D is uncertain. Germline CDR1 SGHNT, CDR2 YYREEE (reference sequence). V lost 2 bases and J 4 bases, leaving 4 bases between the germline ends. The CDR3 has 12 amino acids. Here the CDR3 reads CASSLEKNIQYF. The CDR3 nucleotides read TGTGCCAGCAGCTTAGAGAAAAACATTCAGTACTTC.

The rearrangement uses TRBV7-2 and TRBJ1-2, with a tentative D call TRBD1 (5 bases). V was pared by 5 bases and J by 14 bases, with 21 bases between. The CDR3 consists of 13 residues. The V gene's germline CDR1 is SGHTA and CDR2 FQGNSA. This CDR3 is CASSPQGGPLGTF. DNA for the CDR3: TGTGCCAGCAGCCCGCAGGGTGGGCCCCTGGGAACCTTC.

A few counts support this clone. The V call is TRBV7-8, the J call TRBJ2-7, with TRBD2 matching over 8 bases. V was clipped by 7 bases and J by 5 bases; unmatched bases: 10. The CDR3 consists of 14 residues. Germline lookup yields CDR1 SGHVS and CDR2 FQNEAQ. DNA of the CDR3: TGTGCCAGCACCCCCGGGACTAGGGGGGACGAGCAGTACTTC. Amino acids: CASTPGTRGDEQYF.

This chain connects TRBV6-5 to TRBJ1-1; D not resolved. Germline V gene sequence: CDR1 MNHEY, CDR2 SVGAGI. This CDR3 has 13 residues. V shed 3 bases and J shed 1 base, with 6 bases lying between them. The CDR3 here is CASSYRRNTEAFF. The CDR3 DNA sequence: TGTGCCAGCAGTTATCGTCGGAACACTGAAGCTTTCTTT.

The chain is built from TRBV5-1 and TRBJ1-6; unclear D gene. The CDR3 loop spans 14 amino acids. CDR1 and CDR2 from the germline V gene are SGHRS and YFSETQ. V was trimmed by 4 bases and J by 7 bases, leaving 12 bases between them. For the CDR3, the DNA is TGCGCCAGCAGCCCCACGACTGACAATTCACCCCTCCACTTT. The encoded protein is CASSPTTDNSPLHF.

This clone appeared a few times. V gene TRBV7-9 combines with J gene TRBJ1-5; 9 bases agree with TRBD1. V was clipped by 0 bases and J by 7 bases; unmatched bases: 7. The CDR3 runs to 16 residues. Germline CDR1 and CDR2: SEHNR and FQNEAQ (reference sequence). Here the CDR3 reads CASSLAGTGKLQPQHF. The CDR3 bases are TGTGCCAGCAGCTTAGCCGGGACAGGGAAACTCCAGCCCCAGCATTTT.